The 5 T cell receptor beta chains below come from one sample, sequenced in a study of blood T cell repertoires in COVID-19. Using immunoSEQ multiplex PCR, the repertoire was profiled, and TCRdb retains in-frame clones only, with some absent. Altogether about 100,000 clones are present, 70% to 90% being singletons, with the ten largest covering about an eighth. The sequenced sample consisted of peripheral blood. These receptors all stem from a man in his fifties or sixties with active or convalescent COVID-19.

V and J are TRBV30 and TRBJ1-5; 10 bases line up with TRBD1. CDR1 is GTSNPN and CDR2 is SVGIG in the germline V gene (reference sequence). This CDR3 has 15 amino acids. J lost 6 bases, V lost 0 bases, and 5 bases had no gene match. The DNA for the CDR3 is TGTGCCTGGAGTGTAGTGACAGGGGGCATTCAGCCCCAGCATTTT. Translation gives CAWSVVTGGIQPQHF.

This chain joins TRBV2 and TRBJ2-5, with unresolved D. Trimming stripped 1 base from V and 5 bases from J, with 23 bases between. This CDR3 comprises 18 residues. Germline V CDR1 and CDR2: SNHLY, FYNNEI. In DNA, the CDR3 is TGTGCCAGCAGTGAAGATCTGGCGAGCGCCTCCAGCTTGGAGACCCAGTACTTC. Its protein is CASSEDLASASSLETQYF.

The rearrangement joins TRBV7-4 to TRBJ2-4; 8 bases map to TRBD1. Per germline, CDR1 SGHVT and CDR2 SQSDAQ. The CDR3 length is 15 residues. Trimming cost V 11 bases and J 2 bases; bases outside gene matches: 11. The CDR3 coding sequence is TGTGCCCCCTGCCAGGGGGCTAAGACCAAAAACATTCAGTACTTC. Protein product: CAPCQGAKTKNIQYF.

The CDR3 sequence: CSSITLLNTEAFF. CDR3 nucleotide sequence: TGCAGCTCCATCACCCTTCTAAACACTGAAGCTTTCTTT. The chain has TRBV29-1 and TRBJ1-1; D is undetermined. The CDR3 length is 13 residues. The V gene's germline CDR1 is SQVTM and CDR2 ANQGSEA. Trimming cost V 8 bases and J 2 bases, with 15 bases left between them.

The chain has TRBV10-3 and TRBJ1-2, with TRBD1 identical over 10 bases. Losses at the gene ends were 2 bases for V and 8 bases for J; bases not matched to a gene: 8. The germline CDR1 and CDR2 sequences are ENHRY and SYGVKD. There are 15 residues in the CDR3. CDR3 residues: CAISEGLDRGRGYTF. The CDR3 coding sequence is TGTGCCATCAGTGAGGGATTGGACAGGGGGAGAGGCTACACCTTC.